What follows are 28 T cell receptor beta chains derived from one specimen sequenced in a study of CD8 T cells in Susac syndrome (dated by TCRdb to the late 2010s). The library was generated by the immunoSEQ multiplex PCR assay. RNA was extracted with the RNeasy kit and roughly 0.45 to 1 ug was reverse transcribed using random hexamers. The public reads were quality trimmed at Q25 with fastp and then assembled into clones with MiXCR by TCRdb, keeping productive beta chains. CDR3 protein duplicates are merged, each entry listing the most common genes and DNA. The sample yields 200,000 to 250,000 distinct CDR3 sequences; 80% to 95% were counted once. The leading ten clones occupy approximately 0.13% of the sample. The specimen was CD8+ T cells from PBMCs. These receptor sequences come from a human donor with multiple sclerosis.

The J gene is TRBJ2-1, the V gene TRBV24-1; 8 nucleotides match TRBD2. The J segment lost 5 bases and the V segment lost 3 bases, leaving 8 bases of the junction unmatched. CDR3 length: 16 residues. The germline CDR1 and CDR2 sequences are KGHDR and SFDVKD. CDR3 in DNA: TGTGCCACCAGTGATCCCCTGGCGGGGGGTAACAATGAGCAGTTCTTC. Translation gives CATSDPLAGGNNEQFF.

The chain joins TRBV6-1 to TRBJ2-3; 10 positions agree with TRBD2. Per germline, CDR1 MNHNS and CDR2 SASEGT. V was clipped by 5 bases and J by 1 base; unmatched bases: 9. CDR3 size: 17 residues. CDR3 sequence reads: CASSPPGLAERTDTQYF. CDR3 nucleotide sequence: TGTGCCAGCAGTCCCCCAGGACTAGCGGAACGCACAGATACGCAGTATTTT.

The V and J genes are TRBV25-1 and TRBJ1-1; no clear D gene. CDR1 MGHDK and CDR2 SYGVNS come from the germline V gene. CDR3 size: 14 residues. The ends were cut back, 0 bases at V and 7 bases at J, with 12 bases in the middle. The CDR3 region has the DNA TGTGCCAGCAGTGAATATGGGTTATCGGTTGAAGCTTTCTTT. It codes for CASSEYGLSVEAFF. Variable domain in full (rest from reference TRBV25-1 and TRBJ1-1): EADIYQTPRYLVIGTGKKITLECSQTMGHDKMYWYQQDPGMELHLIHYSYGVNSTEKGDLSSESTVSRIRTEHFPLTLESARPSHTSQYLCASSEYGLSVEAFFGQGTRLTVV.

The chain carries TRBV7-8 and TRBJ1-1, with 9 bases identical to TRBD1. This CDR3 contains 19 residues. The ends lost 1 base at V and 1 base at J; junction bases unmatched: 13. Germline-derived CDR1 and CDR2 are SGHVS and FQNEAQ. The CDR3 region has the DNA TGTGCCAGCAGCTTAGTGGTCATTAGTGGGACAGGGAAGAACACTGAAGCTTTCTTT. It translates to CASSLVVISGTGKNTEAFF.

The rearrangement links TRBV2 to TRBJ1-2, with D unclear. This CDR3 comprises 16 residues. The germline gives CDR1 SNHLY, CDR2 FYNNEI. Trimming left V 6 bases short and J 0 bases short, with 17 bases between. The CDR3 DNA is TGTGCCAGCAGCTCCACCCTCTGGGGTACTAACTATGGCTACACCTTC. Protein sequence: CASSSTLWGTNYGYTF.

The V gene is TRBV4-1, the J gene TRBJ1-1; the match to TRBD1 covers 8 bases. This CDR3 spans 13 amino acids. V was clipped by 2 bases and J by 4 bases; unmatched bases: 0. Germline CDR1 is MGHRA and CDR2 is YSYEKL. The CDR3 DNA reads TGCGCCAGCAGCCAACAGGGGGCCACTGAAGCTTTCTTT. Translating it yields CASSQQGATEAFF.

V gene TRBV29-1 combines with J gene TRBJ2-2, with TRBD2 identical over 7 bases. CDR3 length equals 16 residues. Germline CDR1 reads SQVTM; CDR2 reads ANQGSEA. Trimming at V came to 0 bases and at J to 7 bases, leaving 11 bases not matched to a gene. The CDR3, as DNA: TGCAGCGTTGAAGACCCGGGAGGCGGGAGTCACGGGGAGCTGTTTTTT. Amino acid sequence: CSVEDPGGGSHGELFF.

V and J are TRBV27 and TRBJ2-7; either TRBD1 or TRBD2 may supply D (5 bases each). The CDR3 sequence is 13 residues long. V shed 1 base and J shed 6 bases, with 10 bases lying between them. Looked up from germline, CDR1 is MNHEY and CDR2 is SMNVEV (reference sequence). CDR3 DNA: TGTGCCAGCAGTTTATGGGACGACGCCGAGCAGTACTTC. This gives the protein CASSLWDDAEQYF.

The V and J genes are TRBV6-5 and TRBJ1-4; D might be TRBD1 (5 bases). V was cut by 0 bases and J by 6 bases, with 23 bases left in between. The germline V gene has CDR1 MNHEY and CDR2 SVGAGI. The CDR3 covers 19 residues. The CDR3 nucleotides are TGTGCCAGCAGTTACTCGCCCCCCCGGGACGCTTATGCAGATGAAAAACTGTTTTTT. Protein sequence: CASSYSPPRDAYADEKLFF.

V gene TRBV29-1 combines with J gene TRBJ1-2; D possibly corresponds to TRBD1 (6 bases). V dropped 2 bases and J dropped 7 bases, with 17 bases sitting between them. The CDR3 length is 14 residues. From germline, CDR1 is SQVTM and CDR2 ANQGSEA. The CDR3 nucleotides are TGCAGCGTTGAAAAGGGGGGCACCTTCAGTGGCTACACCTTC. It codes for CSVEKGGTFSGYTF.

The chain uses TRBV24-1 and TRBJ1-1; D uncertain. Trimming took off 5 bases at V and 0 bases at J, with 12 bases between the two ends. The CDR3 spans 15 residues. Germline V gene lookup returns CDR1 KGHDR and CDR2 SFDVKD. The CDR3 bases are TGTGCCACCAGTGGGGGAGGCGAGGTGAACACTGAAGCTTTCTTT. Encoded protein: CATSGGGEVNTEAFF.

J is TRBJ2-2 and V is TRBV3-1; possible D gene TRBD1, 5 bases. V was cut by 0 bases and J by 2 bases, with 16 bases left in between. Germline V gene lookup returns CDR1 LGHDT and CDR2 YNNKEL (reference sequence). The CDR3 runs 18 residues. CDR3 residues: CASSQEWVGALNTGELFF. In DNA, the CDR3 is TGTGCCAGCAGCCAAGAGTGGGTAGGGGCCCTAAACACCGGGGAGCTGTTTTTT.

The V call is TRBV28, the J call TRBJ1-5; D is unclear. Trimming took off 1 base at V and 2 bases at J, with 6 bases between the two ends. Germline-derived CDR1 and CDR2 are MDHEN and SYDVKM. The CDR3 runs 14 residues. As DNA, the CDR3 is TGTGCCAGCAGTTTATTTAGGGGCAATCAGCCCCAGCATTTT. Protein sequence: CASSLFRGNQPQHF.

In nucleotides, the CDR3 is TGTGCCAGCAGCCCGTCTGAGGGGATGGGCTATGGCTACACCTTC. Encoded protein: CASSPSEGMGYGYTF. The chain is built from TRBV13 and TRBJ1-2; a possible D gene is TRBD1 (5 bases). This CDR3 contains 15 residues. Germline V lookup: CDR1 PRHDT, CDR2 FYEKMQ (reference sequence). V was trimmed by 5 bases and J by 4 bases, leaving 17 bases between them.

V and J are TRBV2 and TRBJ1-4; 12 nucleotides agree with TRBD1. This CDR3 spans 16 amino acids. CDR1 and CDR2 from the germline V gene are SNHLY and FYNNEI. J gave up 5 bases and V 3 bases, and 4 bases lay outside the gene matches. The CDR3 DNA follows: TGTGCCAGCAGTGAGGGGACAGGGGGCACCAATGAAAAACTGTTTTTT. Amino acids: CASSEGTGGTNEKLFF.

V is TRBV30 and J is TRBJ1-4, with D possibly TRBD1 on 6 matching bases. V gave up 2 bases and J gave up 15 bases, with 16 bases separating them. The length of the CDR3 is 12 residues. Germline V CDR1 and CDR2: GTSNPN, SVGIG (reference sequence). The DNA of the CDR3 is TGTGCCTGGAGTCTGGGGGCTGCTGTGGTGTTTTTT. Translated, it gives CAWSLGAAVVFF.

The chain combines TRBV9 with TRBJ2-1, with 9 bases aligning to TRBD1. Germline V gene lookup returns CDR1 SGDLS and CDR2 YYNGEE. With V trimmed by 4 bases and J by 4 bases, 6 bases remained unmatched. The CDR3 has 15 amino acids. The CDR3 sequence is CASSITTGGYNEQFF. DNA for the CDR3: TGTGCCAGCAGCATCACGACAGGGGGATACAATGAGCAGTTCTTC.

V gene TRBV7-2 combines with J gene TRBJ2-7, with 13 bases lining up with TRBD2. The CDR3 runs to 15 residues. After removal of 3 bases from V and 4 bases from J, the junction contained 3 bases not matched to a gene. Germline V gives CDR1 SGHTA, CDR2 FQGNSA. CDR3 sequence reads: CASSFGLAGEYEQYF. The CDR3 bases are TGTGCCAGCAGCTTCGGACTAGCGGGAGAGTACGAGCAGTACTTC.

The gene calls are TRBV27 and TRBJ2-7; D might be TRBD1 (7 bases). The V gene's germline CDR1 is MNHEY and CDR2 SMNVEV (reference sequence). The V gene lost 6 bases and the J gene lost 0 bases, with 18 bases spanning the gap. This CDR3 is 16 amino acids long. CDR3 sequence (DNA): TGTGCCAGCAGCCCGGAAGGAGGGACAGTCTCCTACGAGCAGTACTTC. This translates into CASSPEGGTVSYEQYF.

This chain links TRBV30 with TRBJ1-3; tentatively, D is TRBD1 (5 bases). Germline loops: CDR1 GTSNPN, CDR2 SVGIG (reference sequence). CDR3 size: 15 residues. Trimming removed 3 bases from V and 0 bases from J, with 12 bases in between. CDR3 nucleotide sequence: TGTGCCTGGAGACTCCGGGGGAACTCTGGAAACACCATATATTTT. Its translation: CAWRLRGNSGNTIYF.

This clonotype has a single count. Sequence at one end of the junction differs from germline and may be a read error. The V call is TRBV29-1, the J call TRBJ1-1, with 7 nucleotides matching TRBD1. The CDR3 runs to 13 residues. Germline-derived CDR1 and CDR2 are SQVTM and ANQGSEA. Here the CDR3 reads CSADRAYNTEAFF. The CDR3 DNA is TGCAGCGCTGACAGGGCCTACAACACCGAAGCTTTCTTT.

The chain employs TRBV6-2 or TRBV6-3 and TRBJ2-7; no reliable D call. This CDR3 contains 13 residues. V was clipped by 5 bases and J by 2 bases, with 10 bases between them. CDR1 and CDR2 (germline): MNHEY, SVGEGT. The CDR3 nucleotides are TGTGCCAGCAGTCAGGTCCTCCCCTACGAGCAGTACTTC. It encodes CASSQVLPYEQYF.

The rearrangement links TRBV15 to TRBJ2-2; TRBD2 agrees at 11 bases. After removal of 8 bases from V and 7 bases from J, the junction contained 12 bases not matched to a gene. Germline-derived CDR1 and CDR2 are LNHNV and YYDKDF (reference sequence). CDR3 size: 16 residues. The CDR3 spells CATQGLAGGPNGELFF. The CDR3 DNA reads as TGTGCCACCCAAGGATTAGCGGGGGGGCCAAACGGGGAGCTGTTTTTT.

The chain recombines TRBV12-3 or TRBV12-4 with TRBJ2-2; D is undetermined. The CDR3 extends over 14 amino acids. Deletions cut 7 bases from V and 3 bases from J, with 12 bases between. CDR3 sequence (DNA): TGTGCCAGCACCGGCCAGGTCTACACCGGGGAGCTGTTTTTT. Residues: CASTGQVYTGELFF.

As concerns this clonotype: One junction end does not reproduce the germline sequence, and a read error may be involved. The chain links TRBV7-9 to TRBJ1-1; tentative D call: TRBD1 (6 bases). Germline assignment: CDR1 SEHNR and CDR2 FQNEAQ (reference sequence). The length of the CDR3 is 14 residues. The CDR3 nucleotides read TGTGCCAGCATTCATAAGGGGGGGAACGCTGAAGCTTTCTTT. This sequence encodes CASIHKGGNAEAFF. The whole variable domain, remainder taken from reference TRBV7-9 and TRBJ1-1, is DTGVSQNPRHKITKRGQNVTFRCDPISEHNRLYWYRQTLGQGPEFLTYFQNEAQLEKSRLLSDRFSAERPKGSFSTLEIQRTEQGDSAMYLCASIHKGGNAEAFFGQGTRLTVV.

V is TRBV4-1 and J is TRBJ2-7; a weak D match, TRBD2 (6 bases). CDR3 size: 15 residues. The V and J ends lost 2 bases and 0 bases respectively, with 11 bases between them. CDR1 is MGHRA and CDR2 is YSYEKL in the germline V gene. The CDR3 sequence is CASSQNSGFSYEQYF. CDR3 in DNA: TGCGCCAGCAGCCAAAATAGCGGATTCTCCTACGAGCAGTACTTC.

The rearrangement joins TRBV12-5 to TRBJ1-1; D is perhaps TRBD1 (6 bases). Trimming left V 2 bases short and J 3 bases short, with 13 bases between. The CDR3 covers 15 residues. Germline V gene lookup returns CDR1 LGHNT and CDR2 FRNRAP. CDR3 DNA: TGTGCTAGTGGTTTGACCATCAGGACAGACACTGAAGCTTTCTTT. Translation gives CASGLTIRTDTEAFF.

This chain uses TRBV24-1 with TRBJ1-1; D gene unclear. The CDR3 contains 13 residues. Trimming stripped 6 bases from V and 4 bases from J, with 11 bases between. Germline CDR1 is KGHDR and CDR2 is SFDVKD. The CDR3 protein is CATSTLSGTEAFF. Written as DNA, the CDR3 is TGTGCCACCAGTACCCTATCGGGCACTGAAGCTTTCTTT.